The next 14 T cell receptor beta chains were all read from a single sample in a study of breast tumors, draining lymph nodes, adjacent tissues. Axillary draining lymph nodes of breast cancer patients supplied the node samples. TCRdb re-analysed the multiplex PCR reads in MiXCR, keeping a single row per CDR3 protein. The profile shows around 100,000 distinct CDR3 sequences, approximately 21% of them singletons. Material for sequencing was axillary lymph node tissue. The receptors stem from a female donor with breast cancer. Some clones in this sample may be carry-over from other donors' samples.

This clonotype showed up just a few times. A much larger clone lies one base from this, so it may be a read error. CDR3: CGASTLGGRDERTGAYEQYF. For the CDR3, the DNA is TGCGGTGCTAGCACTCTGGGCGGACGGGACGAGCGGACAGGGGCGTACGAGCAGTACTTC. J is TRBJ2-7 and V is TRBV20-1; 9 bases match TRBD1. This CDR3 comprises 20 residues. Germline CDR1 reads DFQATT; CDR2 reads SNEGSKA (reference sequence).

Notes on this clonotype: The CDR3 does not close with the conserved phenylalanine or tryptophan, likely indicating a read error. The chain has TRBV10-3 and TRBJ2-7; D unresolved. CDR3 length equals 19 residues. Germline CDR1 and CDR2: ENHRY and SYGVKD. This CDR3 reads CAISESSTQTQGSPYEQYL. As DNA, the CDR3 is TGTGCTATCAGTGAGTCATCGACACAAACCCAAGGTAGCCCCTACGAGCAGTACCTC.

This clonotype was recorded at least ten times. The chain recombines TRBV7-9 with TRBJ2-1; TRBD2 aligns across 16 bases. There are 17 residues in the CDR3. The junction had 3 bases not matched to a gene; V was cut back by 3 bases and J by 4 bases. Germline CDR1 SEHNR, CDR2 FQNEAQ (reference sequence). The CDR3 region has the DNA TGTGCCAGCAGCTTCCAGGGACTAGCGGGGGGGTACAATGAGCAGTTCTTC. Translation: CASSFQGLAGGYNEQFF.

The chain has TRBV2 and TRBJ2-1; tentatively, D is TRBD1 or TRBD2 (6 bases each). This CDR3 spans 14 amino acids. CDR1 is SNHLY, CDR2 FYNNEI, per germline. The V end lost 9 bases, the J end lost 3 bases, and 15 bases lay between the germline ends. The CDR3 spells CARGGTGLYNEQFF. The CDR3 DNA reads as TGTGCCAGAGGGGGGACGGGACTCTACAATGAGCAGTTCTTC.

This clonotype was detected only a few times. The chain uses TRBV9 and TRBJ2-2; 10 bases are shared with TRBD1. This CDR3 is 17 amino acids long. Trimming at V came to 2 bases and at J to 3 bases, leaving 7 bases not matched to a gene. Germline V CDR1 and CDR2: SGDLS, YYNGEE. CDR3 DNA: TGTGCCAGCAGCGTCCCGACCGGGACAGGGGACACCGGGGAGCTGTTTTTT. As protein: CASSVPTGTGDTGELFF.

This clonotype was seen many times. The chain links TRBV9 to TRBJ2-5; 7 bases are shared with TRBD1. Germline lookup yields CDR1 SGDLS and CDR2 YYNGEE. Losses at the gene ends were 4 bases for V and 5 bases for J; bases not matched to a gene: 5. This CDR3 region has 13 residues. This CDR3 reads CASSRQGWETQYF. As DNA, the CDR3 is TGTGCCAGCAGCAGACAGGGATGGGAGACCCAGTACTTC.

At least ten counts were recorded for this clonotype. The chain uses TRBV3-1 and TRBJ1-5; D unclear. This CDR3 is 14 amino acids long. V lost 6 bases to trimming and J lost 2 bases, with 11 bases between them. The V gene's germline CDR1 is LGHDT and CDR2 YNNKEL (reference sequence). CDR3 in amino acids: CASSQRGRNQPQHF. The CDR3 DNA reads TGTGCCAGCAGTCAACGAGGGCGCAATCAGCCCCAGCATTTT.

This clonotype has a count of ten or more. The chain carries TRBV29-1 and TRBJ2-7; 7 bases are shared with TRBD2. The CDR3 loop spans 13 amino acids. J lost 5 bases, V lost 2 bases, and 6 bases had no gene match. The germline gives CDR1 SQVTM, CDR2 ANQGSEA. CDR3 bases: TGCAGCGTTGAACCCGGGACTACCAACGAGCAGTACTTC. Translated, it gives CSVEPGTTNEQYF.

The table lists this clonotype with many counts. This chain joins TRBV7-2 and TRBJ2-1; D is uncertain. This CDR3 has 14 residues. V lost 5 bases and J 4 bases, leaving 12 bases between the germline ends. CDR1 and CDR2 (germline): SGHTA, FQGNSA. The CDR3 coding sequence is TGTGCCAGCAGCCCCAGTGCAGGATACAATGAGCAGTTCTTC. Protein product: CASSPSAGYNEQFF.

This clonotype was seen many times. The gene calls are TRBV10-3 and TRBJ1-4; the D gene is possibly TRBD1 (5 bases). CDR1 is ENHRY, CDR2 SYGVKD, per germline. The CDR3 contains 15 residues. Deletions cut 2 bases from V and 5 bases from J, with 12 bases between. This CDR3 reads CAISEEGHGNEKLFF. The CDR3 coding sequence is TGTGCCATCAGTGAGGAAGGACACGGAAATGAAAAACTGTTTTTT.

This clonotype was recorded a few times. The CDR3 region has the DNA TGTGCCAGCAGTTTTCTAACTAGCGGGGGGGACAATGAGCAGTTCTTC. Translation gives CASSFLTSGGDNEQFF. The chain links TRBV27 to TRBJ2-1; 13 nucleotides align to TRBD2. The CDR3 is made up of 16 amino acids. Trimming took 3 bases from V and 5 from J; bases not matched to a gene: 4. Germline assignment: CDR1 MNHEY and CDR2 SMNVEV (reference sequence).

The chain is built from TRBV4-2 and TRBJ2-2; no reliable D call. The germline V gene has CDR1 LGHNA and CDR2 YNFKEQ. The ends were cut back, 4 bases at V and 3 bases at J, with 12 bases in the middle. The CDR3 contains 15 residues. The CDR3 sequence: CASSPEERYTGELFF. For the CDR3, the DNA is TGTGCCAGCAGCCCCGAAGAACGGTACACCGGGGAGCTGTTTTTT.

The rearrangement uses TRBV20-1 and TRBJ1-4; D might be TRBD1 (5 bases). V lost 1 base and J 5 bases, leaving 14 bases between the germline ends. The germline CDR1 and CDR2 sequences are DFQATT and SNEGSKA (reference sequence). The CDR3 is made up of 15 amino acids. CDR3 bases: TGCAGTGCTAGAGGGTCGCGAGGGGACAATGAAAAACTGTTTTTT. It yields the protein CSARGSRGDNEKLFF.

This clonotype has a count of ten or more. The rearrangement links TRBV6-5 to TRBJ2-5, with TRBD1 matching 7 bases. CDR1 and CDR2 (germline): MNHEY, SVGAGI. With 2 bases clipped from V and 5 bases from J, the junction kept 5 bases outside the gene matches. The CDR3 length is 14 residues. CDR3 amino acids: CASSYEGQRETQYF. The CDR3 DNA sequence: TGTGCCAGCAGTTACGAGGGACAGAGGGAGACCCAGTACTTC.